This TCR beta chain was captured in a study of shared clonotypes between healthy human individuals (TCRdb year 2020). The study in broad terms: The cohort included a few men and a couple of women between 18 and 49 years of age. Per donor, three plates each were used for CD4 naive and CD4 memory, two for CD8 naive, and one for CD8 memory. To estimate repertoire size and how much clonotype sharing occurs between individuals, the study deeply sequenced the blood TCR repertoires of five healthy adults. Different laboratories and diverse techniques were used to prepare libraries and sequence TCR repertoires, to increase sequencing depth and limit assay-specific biases. Per donor, leukapheresis produced somewhere between about 0.9 and 9.5 billion PBMCs.

A remark on this clone: The specificity of this receptor is unknown. Base qualities are missing; no much larger clone stands one base away.

General conclusions and limits of the study: Compared with non-shared clonotypes, the clonotypes found in all four sorted-subset donors had higher generation probabilities. Rarefaction of sorted-subset datasets indicated incomplete sequencing despite the large sequencing depth. When a handful of donors were compared, the shared fraction of clonotypes was about 5% for naive CD4, 3.5% to 4% for naive CD8, 2% to 2.5% for memory CD4, and 0.3% to 0.5% for memory CD8. Sampling was limited to blood, and TCR repertoires in tissue likely differ from TCR repertoires in blood. Based on pairwise subsampling, the degree of clonotype sharing among donors was expected to be affected by sequencing depth. Naive subsets generally had larger estimated clonotype richness than memory subsets did. The genetic and exposure-history diversity represented was limited by the small number of donors.

The donors were healthy, HIV-negative adults who had no recently reported acute infections or vaccinations. Every donor was a Caucasian adult living in Nashville, Tennessee, USA. CD4+ T cells were enriched by magnetic negative selection; naive cells were then positively selected on CD45RA, and the negative fraction formed the memory subset. Blood was obtained by leukapheresis, after which PBMCs were separated by Ficoll-Histopaque density gradient centrifugation and cryopreserved in liquid nitrogen vapor phase. Analytical flow cytometry was used to check the purity and quantity of every magnetically sorted T cell population. From each sorted fraction, genomic DNA was isolated and quantified by UV absorbance on a Nanodrop 2000c. The CDR3 spans 17 residues, from the cysteine through the phenylalanine. Only the CDR3 part of the read is kept: 51 bases, read in frame from the first base. Unmatched junction bases come to 9, with V trimmed by 5 bases and J by 2 bases. As encoded in the germline V gene, CDR1 is SGHRS while CDR2 is YFSETQ.

TCR CDR3 regions were amplified from genomic DNA by multiplex PCR using the deep immunoSEQ assay. Genomic DNA extracted from each cell subset was distributed evenly over all wells of several immunoSEQ 96-well plates, and each plate served as one replicate. For sorted subsets, roughly 200 ng of genomic DNA, equivalent to roughly 33,000 T cell genomes, went into each replicate PCR. The purified libraries were quantified using a Qubit 3.0 fluorometer, sized with a Bioanalyzer 2100, and then quantified again using the KAPA Library Quantification kit. Every immunoSEQ 96-well plate was sequenced on a dedicated single-read 150-cycle Illumina NextSeq 550 flow cell. Regarding the original processing steps: Because the immunoSEQ output held only junctional sequences and lacked quality scores, the filtering could not match the filtering applied to full-length reads. Sequences were annotated with PyIR, a Python wrapper for IgBLAST v1.9, using IMGT germline references to assign V/J genes and CDR3. Any read was removed if the V/J assignment was weak (E-value above 1e-6), the CDR3 was missing, or the read contained stop codons, out-of-frame junctions, or ambiguous translated residues. V3J clonotypes were defined by identical inferred V gene, J gene, and CDR3 amino acid sequence. Percentage overlap between repertoires was calculated by dividing the number of shared unique clonotypes by the size of the smaller repertoire. Richness of each repertoire was evaluated using RTK rarefaction, the Chao1 estimator, and Recon v2.1 estimates of unobserved clonotypes. Generation probabilities were computed with OLGA for all TCRbeta clonotypes obtained by the gDNA method from a few donors. Entries here come from immuneACCESS through TCRdb and include only in-frame sequences with V and J called. Some clones fail to appear in such tables; in the studies checked, an unresolved V gene covers under half of the shortfall, and the cause of the remainder is unknown. Clone size and V and J calls were adopted from that table, with D and trimming inferred from the DNA. The sample table holds 2 million to 2.5 million clones, of which 90% to 95% were seen once. The top ten clones comprise roughly 0.36% of the sample.

The rearranged chain carries TRBV5-1 and TRBJ2-3; TRBD2 fits 12 bases in the junction. The TCR was taken from a young man in good health. Some clones in this sample may be carry-over from other donors' samples. Sequences were obtained from naive CD4+ T cells from PBMCs. Read against the paper, the sample's cell subset or site label means: CD45RA+ positively selected. The CDR3 corresponds to CASSPGLAGTSTDTQYF. The DNA sequence is TGCGCCAGCAGTCCCGGACTAGCGGGAACCTCCACAGATACGCAGTATTTT.